Below are 14 T cell receptor beta chains sequenced from a single sample in a study of T-cell memory formation after mild COVID-19. From the 5' RACE reads, TCRdb called clonotypes with MiXCR, one entry per CDR3 protein. The top ten clones hold roughly 23% of a sample with about 360,000 distinct CDR3 sequences, around 13% of them seen once. Sequenced: PBMCs or a T cell subset sorted from them (not recorded which). Receptors originate from a young man who had mild COVID-19 (a few samples of this study predate the infection). Cell type and time point are not known.

Only a few counts were recorded for this clonotype. V gene TRBV4-2 combines with J gene TRBJ1-2; D uncertain. V lost 5 bases to trimming and J lost 1 base, with 14 bases between them. The CDR3 totals 15 residues. Germline-derived CDR1 and CDR2 are LGHNA and YNFKEQ. Here the CDR3 reads CASSAPAGYNYGYTF. The CDR3 DNA is TGTGCCAGCAGCGCTCCTGCGGGATATAACTATGGCTACACCTTC.

This rearrangement joins TRBV7-6 to TRBJ2-6; no reliable D call. Germline values: CDR1 SGHVS, CDR2 FNYEAQ. V was shortened by 5 bases and J by 0 bases, with 5 bases between the two germline ends. The CDR3 runs 14 residues. The CDR3 spells CASSGISGANVLTF. In DNA form, the CDR3 reads TGTGCCAGCAGCGGGATCTCTGGGGCCAACGTCCTGACTTTC.

This clonotype showed up just a few times. The CDR3 sequence: CSALRDSRYGYTF. For the CDR3, the DNA is TGCAGTGCTCTCCGGGACAGCCGCTATGGCTACACCTTC. J is TRBJ1-2 and V is TRBV20-1; TRBD1 agrees at 7 bases. From germline, CDR1 is DFQATT and CDR2 SNEGSKA (reference sequence). Losses at the gene ends were 5 bases for V and 4 bases for J; bases not matched to a gene: 7. This CDR3 region has 13 residues.

A few counts support this clonotype. J is TRBJ2-1 and V is TRBV5-1; D ambiguous. Looked up from germline, CDR1 is SGHRS and CDR2 is YFSETQ. The CDR3 covers 13 residues. The V gene lost 1 base and the J gene lost 5 bases, with 7 bases spanning the gap. The CDR3 bases are TGCGCCAGCAGCTTGAATACCGACAATGAGCAGTTCTTC. It encodes CASSLNTDNEQFF.

This clonotype was observed at least ten times. CDR3: CASSLDRTDTQYF. The CDR3 bases are TGTGCCAGCAGCTTAGATCGAACAGATACGCAGTATTTT. The chain has TRBV11-2 and TRBJ2-3; D gene ambiguous. The CDR3 is 13 amino acids. Germline CDR1 is SGHAT and CDR2 is FQNNGV. The V end lost 0 bases, the J end lost 3 bases, and 4 bases lay between the germline ends.

This chain uses TRBV27 with TRBJ2-7, with D hard to call. CDR3 length: 13 residues. Germline loops: CDR1 MNHEY, CDR2 SMNVEV (reference sequence). Trimming took off 5 bases at V and 2 bases at J, with 10 bases between the two ends. In nucleotides, the CDR3 is TGTGCCAGCAGTCGACGGATAACCTACGAGCAGTACTTC. This translates into CASSRRITYEQYF.

The chain employs TRBV5-1 and TRBJ2-2; D is undetermined. V gave up 0 bases and J gave up 6 bases, with 9 bases separating them. Germline V CDR1 and CDR2: SGHRS, YFSETQ. This CDR3 is 14 amino acids long. Here the CDR3 DNA reads TGCGCCAGCAGCTTGGGGGGATCGGCCGGGGAGCTGTTTTTT. Translation gives CASSLGGSAGELFF.

This clonotype was counted only a few times. The chain employs TRBV4-3 and TRBJ2-3; D is undetermined. The germline V and J ends were trimmed by 4 bases and 2 bases, with 7 bases remaining between them. Germline V gene data show CDR1 as LGHNA and CDR2 as YSLEER. The CDR3 runs to 13 residues. CDR3 sequence (DNA): TGCGCCAGCAGCCTTAAACCCACAGATACGCAGTATTTT. It translates to CASSLKPTDTQYF.

This clonotype was picked up a small number of times. The rearrangement links TRBV12-3 or TRBV12-4 to TRBJ1-5; a possible D gene is TRBD1 (6 bases). The length of the CDR3 is 14 residues. Trimming shortened V by 3 bases and J by 3 bases, and 9 bases separated the two germline ends. CDR3 protein: CASSFSGVNQPQHF. CDR3 in DNA: TGTGCCAGCAGTTTTTCAGGGGTCAATCAGCCCCAGCATTTT.

This clonotype turned up a few times. The chain recombines TRBV19 with TRBJ1-1; D may be TRBD1 (5 bases). This CDR3 comprises 14 residues. V was cut by 0 bases and J by 5 bases, with 10 bases left in between. Germline CDR1 and CDR2: LNHDA and SQIVND (reference sequence). CDR3 DNA sequence: TGTGCCAGTAGTATAGATCGGAGGACAACTGAAGCTTTCTTT. Translation: CASSIDRRTTEAFF.

This clonotype was detected many times. The rearrangement joins TRBV7-9 to TRBJ1-6; D gene ambiguous. The V end was cut by 5 bases, the J end by 5 bases, with 10 bases between. Germline-derived CDR1 and CDR2 are SEHNR and FQNEAQ (reference sequence). The CDR3 spans 14 residues. This CDR3 reads CASSKDGNNSPLHF. Written as DNA, the CDR3 is TGTGCCAGCAGCAAGGACGGCAATAATTCACCCCTCCACTTT. The full variable domain, completed using reference TRBV7-9 and TRBJ1-6, is DTGVSQNPRHKITKRGQNVTFRCDPISEHNRLYWYRQTLGQGPEFLTYFQNEAQLEKSRLLSDRFSAERPKGSFSTLEIQRTEQGDSAMYLCASSKDGNNSPLHFGNGTRLTVT.

This clonotype was recorded a few times. The chain employs TRBV29-1 and TRBJ2-3, with D tentatively TRBD2 (5 bases). The germline CDR1 and CDR2 sequences are SQVTM and ANQGSEA. V lost 3 bases to trimming and J lost 2 bases, with 18 bases between them. The CDR3 is 16 residues long. The CDR3 spells CSVEEVGANPTDTQYF. CDR3 coding DNA: TGCAGCGTTGAGGAGGTCGGCGCCAACCCCACAGATACGCAGTATTTT.

The chain combines TRBV6-5 with TRBJ2-7; the D is unclear. The CDR3 sequence is 15 residues long. Trimming removed 0 bases from V and 2 bases from J, with 11 bases in between. CDR1 is MNHEY and CDR2 is SVGAGI in the germline V gene. The DNA of the CDR3 is TGTGCCAGCAGTTACTCGGGTTCTGAAACCTACGAGCAGTACTTC. Its protein product is CASSYSGSETYEQYF.

In this sample, this clonotype turned up many times. The V call is TRBV6-5, the J call TRBJ1-6, with 8 bases identical to TRBD1. The trim removed 5 bases at V and 8 bases at J, leaving 8 bases unmatched. The CDR3 contains 15 residues. Germline V gene data show CDR1 as MNHEY and CDR2 as SVGAGI. CDR3 in amino acids: CASSRTGFQDSPLHF. For the CDR3, the DNA is TGTGCCAGCAGTAGGACAGGGTTCCAAGATTCACCCCTCCACTTT.